This T cell receptor (beta chain) was identified in a study of T cells in women clearing cervical HPV infection. Points from the study as a whole: Controls had more TRBV6-7 (about 0.16%) than cases (about 0.11%).

The V and J ends lost 7 bases and 4 bases, in that order; junction bases with no gene match: 7. From germline, CDR1 is WSHSY and CDR2 SAAADI. The CDR3 contains 14 residues. On this clone: The target antigen is unknown. With the read ending 3 residues before the CDR3 end, the germline J gene is used to fill in that end.

TCRdb's copy holds only in-frame clones and misses some; the assay was immunoSEQ multiplex PCR. This repertoire includes roughly 30,000 clones. This sequence joins TRBV10-2 and TRBJ2-1; 7 nucleotides agree with TRBD2. The origin of this receptor is a woman between 18 and 70 years old with a cervical HPV16 infection that either progressed to CIN3+ or cleared (not recorded which). The sample consisted of blood buffy coat. The CDR3 loop is CASTAAGRYNEQFF. CDR3 DNA, as far as it was read: TGCGCCAGCACGGCAGCGGGAAGGTACAATGAG.